The source of this TCR beta chain is a study of PD-1 blockade in classical Hodgkin lymphoma. Study details: The study gave patients nivolumab 3 mg/kg intravenously every 2 weeks.

Germline V gene sequence: CDR1 MRHNA, CDR2 SNTAGT. V was trimmed by 7 bases and J by 4 bases, leaving 11 bases between them. The CDR3 loop spans 14 amino acids. Profiling relied on immunoSEQ multiplex PCR, and the TCRdb table lists in-frame clones only, not all of them. The sample records approximately 99,000 clones, approximately 80% being singletons. Each patient relapsed following autologous stem cell transplantation, and prior brentuximab vedotin exposure differed. Specimen: peripheral blood mononuclear cells (PBMCs), collected before the second cycle of nivolumab. The chain couples TRBV6-4 to TRBJ2-6; D may be TRBD1 (5 bases). This receptor was obtained from a human donor with classical Hodgkin lymphoma. The CDR3 spells CASKTGLGANVLTF. Written as DNA, the CDR3 is TGTGCCAGCAAAACAGGCCTAGGGGCCAACGTCCTGACTTTC.